Listed here are 4 T cell receptor beta chains from one sample, sequenced in a study of radiotherapy plus CTLA-4 blockade in lung cancer. Data came from immunoSEQ multiplex PCR; TCRdb stores just in-frame clones and leaves some out. In the table there are about 54,000 clones, approximately 80% of which are singletons. Sequencing used peripheral blood, obtained from a patient treated with radiotherapy plus ipilimumab. The receptors originated from a human donor with non-small cell lung cancer who had a partial response to radiotherapy plus ipilimumab.

This chain uses TRBV7-3 with TRBJ1-2; a possible D gene is TRBD1 (5 bases). The CDR3 contains 15 residues. Deletions cut 7 bases from V and 4 bases from J, with 19 bases between. Germline assignment: CDR1 SGHTA and CDR2 FQGTGA. In nucleotides, the CDR3 is TGTGCCAGCACCCCAACGGGGGGGAAGATCTATGGCTACACCTTC. This encodes CASTPTGGKIYGYTF.

The CDR3 reads CASSETRPVSGGNTIYF. The CDR3, as DNA: TGTGCCAGTAGTGAAACCAGACCCGTCTCGGGAGGAAACACCATATATTTT. The rearrangement uses TRBV19 and TRBJ1-3; no clear D. The V gene lost 5 bases and the J gene lost 4 bases, with 21 bases spanning the gap. The CDR3 consists of 17 residues. The germline V gene has CDR1 LNHDA and CDR2 SQIVND (reference sequence).

The V call is TRBV27, the J call TRBJ2-2, with D maybe TRBD2 (6 bases). V shed 2 bases and J shed 4 bases, with 11 bases lying between them. Germline V gene lookup returns CDR1 MNHEY and CDR2 SMNVEV (reference sequence). The CDR3 covers 15 residues. The CDR3 nucleotides read TGTGCCAGCAGTTTACTTCGGAGGGCCACCGGGGAGCTGTTTTTT. Protein: CASSLLRRATGELFF.

The rearrangement joins TRBV5-1 to TRBJ2-1; possible D gene TRBD2, 6 bases. The CDR3 has 14 amino acids. The germline V gene encodes CDR1 SGHRS and CDR2 YFSETQ. V lost 5 bases and J 7 bases, leaving 16 bases between the germline ends. CDR3 nucleotide sequence: TGCGCCAGCAGTTCGGTCCGGGCGGGGAATGAGCAGTTCTTC. It codes for CASSSVRAGNEQFF.